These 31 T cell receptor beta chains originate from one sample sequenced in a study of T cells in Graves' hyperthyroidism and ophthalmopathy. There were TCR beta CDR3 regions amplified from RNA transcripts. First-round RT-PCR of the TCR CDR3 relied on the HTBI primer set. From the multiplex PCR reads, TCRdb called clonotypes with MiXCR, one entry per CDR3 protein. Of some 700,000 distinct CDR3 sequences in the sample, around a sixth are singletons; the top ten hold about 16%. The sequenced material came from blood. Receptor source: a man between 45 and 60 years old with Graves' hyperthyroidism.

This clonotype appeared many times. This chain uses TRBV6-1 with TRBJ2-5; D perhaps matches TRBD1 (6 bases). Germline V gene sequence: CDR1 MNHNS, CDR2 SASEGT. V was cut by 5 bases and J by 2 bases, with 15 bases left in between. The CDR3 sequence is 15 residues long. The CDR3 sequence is CASSYSGHQQETQYF. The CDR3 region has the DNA TGTGCCAGCAGTTATTCGGGACACCAACAAGAGACCCAGTACTTC.

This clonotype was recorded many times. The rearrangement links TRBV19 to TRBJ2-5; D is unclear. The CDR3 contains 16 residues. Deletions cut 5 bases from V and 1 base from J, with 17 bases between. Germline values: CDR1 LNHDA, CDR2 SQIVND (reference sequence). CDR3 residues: CASSGRSLGSQETQYF. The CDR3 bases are TGTGCCAGTAGTGGGCGATCGCTTGGGTCCCAAGAGACCCAGTACTTC.

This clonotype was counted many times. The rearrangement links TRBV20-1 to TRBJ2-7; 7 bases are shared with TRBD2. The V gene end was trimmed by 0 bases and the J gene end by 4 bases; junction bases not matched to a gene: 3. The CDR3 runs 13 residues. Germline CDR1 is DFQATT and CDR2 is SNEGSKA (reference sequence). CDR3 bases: TGCAGTGCTAGAGATGGACTAGTTTACGAGCAGTACTTC. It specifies CSARDGLVYEQYF.

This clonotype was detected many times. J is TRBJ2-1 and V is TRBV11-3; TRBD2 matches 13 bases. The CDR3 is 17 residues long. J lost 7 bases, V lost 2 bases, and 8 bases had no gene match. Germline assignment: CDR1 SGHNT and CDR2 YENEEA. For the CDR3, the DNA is TGTGCCAGCAGCTTAACCGCGACTAGCGGGAGGATAAATGAGCAGTTCTTC. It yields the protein CASSLTATSGRINEQFF. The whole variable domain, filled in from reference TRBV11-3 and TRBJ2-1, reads EAGVVQSPRYKIIEKKQPVAFWCNPISGHNTLYWYLQNLGQGPELLIRYENEEAVDDSQLPKDRFSAERLKGVDSTLKIQPAELGDSAVYLCASSLTATSGRINEQFFGPGTRLTVL.

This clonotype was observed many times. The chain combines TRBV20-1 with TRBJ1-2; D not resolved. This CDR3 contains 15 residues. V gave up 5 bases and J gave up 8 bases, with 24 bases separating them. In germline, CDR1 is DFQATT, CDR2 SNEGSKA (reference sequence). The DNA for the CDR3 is TGCAGTGCTGAGAACCGGGATGGGTACCTCTTAGGCTACACCTTC. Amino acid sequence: CSAENRDGYLLGYTF.

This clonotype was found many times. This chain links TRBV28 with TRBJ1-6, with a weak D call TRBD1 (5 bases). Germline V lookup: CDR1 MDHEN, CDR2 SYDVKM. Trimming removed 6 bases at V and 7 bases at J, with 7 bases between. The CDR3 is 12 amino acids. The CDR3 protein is CASSRDNSPLHF. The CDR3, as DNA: TGTGCCAGCAGCAGGGACAATTCACCCCTCCACTTT.

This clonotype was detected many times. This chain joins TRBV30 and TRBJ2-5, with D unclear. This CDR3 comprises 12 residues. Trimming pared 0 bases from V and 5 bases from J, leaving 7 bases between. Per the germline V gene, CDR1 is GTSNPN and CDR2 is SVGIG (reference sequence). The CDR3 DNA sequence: TGTGCCTGGAGTGTACTTAGGGAGACCCAGTACTTC. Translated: CAWSVLRETQYF.

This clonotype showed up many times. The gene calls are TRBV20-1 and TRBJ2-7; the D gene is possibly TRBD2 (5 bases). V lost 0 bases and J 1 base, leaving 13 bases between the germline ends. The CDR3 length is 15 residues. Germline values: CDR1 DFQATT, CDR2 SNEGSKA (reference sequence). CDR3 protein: CSARDLGRGSYEQYF. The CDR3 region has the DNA TGCAGTGCTAGAGATCTGGGCCGAGGGTCCTACGAGCAGTACTTC.

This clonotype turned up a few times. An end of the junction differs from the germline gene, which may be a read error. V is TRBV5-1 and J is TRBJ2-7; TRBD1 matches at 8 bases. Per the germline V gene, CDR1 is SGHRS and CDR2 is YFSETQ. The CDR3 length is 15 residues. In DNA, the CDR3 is TGCGCCAGCAACTTGGAAGGGACAGGACCCTACGAGCAGTACTTC. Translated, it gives CASNLEGTGPYEQYF.

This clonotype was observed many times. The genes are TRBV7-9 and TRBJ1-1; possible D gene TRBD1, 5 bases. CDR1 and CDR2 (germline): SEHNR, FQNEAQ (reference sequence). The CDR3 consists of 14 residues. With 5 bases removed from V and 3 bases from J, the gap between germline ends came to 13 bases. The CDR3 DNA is TGTGCCAGCAGCCGTTCGCCCAGGGACACTGAAGCTTTCTTT. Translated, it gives CASSRSPRDTEAFF.

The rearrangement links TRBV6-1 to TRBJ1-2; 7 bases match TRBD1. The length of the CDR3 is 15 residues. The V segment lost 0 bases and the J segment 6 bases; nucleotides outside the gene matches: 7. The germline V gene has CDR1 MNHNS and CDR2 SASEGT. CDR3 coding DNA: TGTGCCAGCAGTGAAGCGGGACAGACCTCCCATGGCTACACCTTC. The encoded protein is CASSEAGQTSHGYTF.

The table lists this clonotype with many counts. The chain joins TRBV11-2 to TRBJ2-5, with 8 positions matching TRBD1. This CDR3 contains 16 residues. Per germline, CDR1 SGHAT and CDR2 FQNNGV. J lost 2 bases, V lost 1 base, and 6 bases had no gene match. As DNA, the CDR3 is TGTGCCAGCAGCTTAGTGTTGAGGACAGGGCAAGAGACCCAGTACTTC. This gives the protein CASSLVLRTGQETQYF.

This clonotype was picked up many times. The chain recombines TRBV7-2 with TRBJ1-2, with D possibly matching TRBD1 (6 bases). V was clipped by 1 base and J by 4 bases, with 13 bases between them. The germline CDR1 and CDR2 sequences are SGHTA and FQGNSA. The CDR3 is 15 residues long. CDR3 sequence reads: CASSLGGARSYGYTF. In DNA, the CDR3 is TGTGCCAGCAGCTTAGGGGGGGCGCGTAGCTATGGCTACACCTTC.

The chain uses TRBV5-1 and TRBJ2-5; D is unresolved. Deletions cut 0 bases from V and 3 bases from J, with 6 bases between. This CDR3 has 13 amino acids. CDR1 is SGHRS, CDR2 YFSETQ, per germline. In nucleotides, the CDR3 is TGCGCCAGCAGCTTGGTCAGCGAAGAGACCCAGTACTTC. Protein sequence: CASSLVSEETQYF.

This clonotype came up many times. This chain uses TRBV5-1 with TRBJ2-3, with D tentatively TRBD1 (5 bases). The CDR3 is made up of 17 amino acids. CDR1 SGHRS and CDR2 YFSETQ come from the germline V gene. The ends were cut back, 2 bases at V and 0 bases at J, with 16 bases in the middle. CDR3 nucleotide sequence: TGCGCCAGCAGCTTAACAGGACAAGCTCGTAGCACAGATACGCAGTATTTT. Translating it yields CASSLTGQARSTDTQYF.

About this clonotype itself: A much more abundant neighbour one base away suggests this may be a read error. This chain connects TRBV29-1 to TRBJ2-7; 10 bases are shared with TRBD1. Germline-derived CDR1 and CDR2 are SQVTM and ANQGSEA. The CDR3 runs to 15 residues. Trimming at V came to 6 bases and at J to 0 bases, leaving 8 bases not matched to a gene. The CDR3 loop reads CSVSSGTGVSYEQYF. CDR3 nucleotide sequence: TGCAGCGTGAGCTCCGGGACAGGGGTCTCCTACGAGCAGTACTTC.

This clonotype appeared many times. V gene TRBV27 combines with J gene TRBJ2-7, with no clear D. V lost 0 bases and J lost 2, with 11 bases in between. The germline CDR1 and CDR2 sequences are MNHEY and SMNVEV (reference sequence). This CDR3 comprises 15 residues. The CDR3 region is CASSLSYNQPYEQYF. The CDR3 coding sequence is TGTGCCAGCAGTTTATCATACAACCAGCCCTACGAGCAGTACTTC.

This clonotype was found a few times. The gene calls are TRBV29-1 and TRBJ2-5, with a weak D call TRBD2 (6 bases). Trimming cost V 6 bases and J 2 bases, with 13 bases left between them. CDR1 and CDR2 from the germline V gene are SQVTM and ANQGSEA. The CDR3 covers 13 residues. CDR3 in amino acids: CSVDSGQQETQYF. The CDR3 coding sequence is TGCAGCGTAGACAGCGGGCAGCAAGAGACCCAGTACTTC.

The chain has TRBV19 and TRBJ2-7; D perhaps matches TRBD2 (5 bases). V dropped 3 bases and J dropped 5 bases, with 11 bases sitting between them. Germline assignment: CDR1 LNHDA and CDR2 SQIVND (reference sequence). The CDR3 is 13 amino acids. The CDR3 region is CASSMATRDEQYF. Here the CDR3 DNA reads TGTGCCAGTAGTATGGCAACTAGAGACGAGCAGTACTTC.

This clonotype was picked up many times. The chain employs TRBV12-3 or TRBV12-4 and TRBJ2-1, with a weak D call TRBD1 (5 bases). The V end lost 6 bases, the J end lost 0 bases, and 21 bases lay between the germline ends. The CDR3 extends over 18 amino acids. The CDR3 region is CASSLKRTLISSYNEQFF. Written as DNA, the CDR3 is TGTGCCAGCAGCCTTAAACGGACACTAATCAGCTCCTACAATGAGCAGTTCTTC.

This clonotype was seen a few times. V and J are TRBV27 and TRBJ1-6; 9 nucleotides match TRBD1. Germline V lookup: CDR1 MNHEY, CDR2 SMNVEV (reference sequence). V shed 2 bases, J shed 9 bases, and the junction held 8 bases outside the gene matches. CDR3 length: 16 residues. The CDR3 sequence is CASSLRADRGRSPLHF. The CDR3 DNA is TGTGCCAGCAGTTTAAGGGCGGACAGGGGACGTTCACCCCTCCACTTT.

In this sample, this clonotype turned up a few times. CDR3 in DNA: TGTGCCAGCAGCCCAACCGACAGGGGGCCCTACAATGAGCAGTTCTTC. Protein: CASSPTDRGPYNEQFF. The V and J genes are TRBV11-3 and TRBJ2-1; 10 bases map to TRBD1. Per the germline V gene, CDR1 is SGHNT and CDR2 is YENEEA. There are 16 residues in the CDR3. Unmatched junction bases numbered 6, after V lost 5 bases and J lost 2 bases.

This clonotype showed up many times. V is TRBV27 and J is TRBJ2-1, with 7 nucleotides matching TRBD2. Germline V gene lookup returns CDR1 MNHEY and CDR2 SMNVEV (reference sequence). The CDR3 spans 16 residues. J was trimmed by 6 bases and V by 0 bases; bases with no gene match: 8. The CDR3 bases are TGTGCCAGCAGTTTATCCAGCGGGATGAATATCAATGAGCAGTTCTTC. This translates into CASSLSSGMNINEQFF.

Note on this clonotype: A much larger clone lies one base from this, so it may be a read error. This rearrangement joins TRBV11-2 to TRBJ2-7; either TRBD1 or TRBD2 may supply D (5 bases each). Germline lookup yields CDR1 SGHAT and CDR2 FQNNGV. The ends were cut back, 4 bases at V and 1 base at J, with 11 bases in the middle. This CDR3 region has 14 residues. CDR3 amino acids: CASSSRGMSYEQYF. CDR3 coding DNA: TGTGCCAGCAGCTCCCGGGGCATGTCCTACGAGCAGTACTTC. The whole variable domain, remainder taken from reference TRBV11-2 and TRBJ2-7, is EAGVAQSPRYKIIEKRQSVAFWCNPISGHATLYWYQQILGQGPKLLIQFQNNGVVDDSQLPKDRFSAERLKGVDSTLKIQPAKLEDSAVYLCASSSRGMSYEQYFGPGTRLTVT.

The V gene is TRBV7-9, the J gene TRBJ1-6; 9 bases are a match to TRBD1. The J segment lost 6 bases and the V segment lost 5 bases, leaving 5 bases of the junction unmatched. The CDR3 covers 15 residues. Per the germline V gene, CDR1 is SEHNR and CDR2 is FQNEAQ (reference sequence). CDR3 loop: CASSGGQGSNSPLHF. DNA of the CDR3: TGTGCCAGCAGCGGAGGACAGGGGTCTAATTCACCCCTCCACTTT.

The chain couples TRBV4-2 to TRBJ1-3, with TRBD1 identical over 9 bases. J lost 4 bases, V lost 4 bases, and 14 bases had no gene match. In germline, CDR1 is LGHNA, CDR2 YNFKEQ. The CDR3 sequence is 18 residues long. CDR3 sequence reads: CASSPDLLTGGRGNTIYF. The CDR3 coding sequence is TGTGCCAGCAGCCCAGATTTACTCACAGGGGGCCGGGGAAACACCATATATTTT.

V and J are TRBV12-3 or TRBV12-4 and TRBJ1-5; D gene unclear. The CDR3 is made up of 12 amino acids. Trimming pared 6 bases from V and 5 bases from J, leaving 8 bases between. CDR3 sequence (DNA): TGTGCCAGCAGGCCAGGAGATCAGCCCCAGCATTTT. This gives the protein CASRPGDQPQHF.

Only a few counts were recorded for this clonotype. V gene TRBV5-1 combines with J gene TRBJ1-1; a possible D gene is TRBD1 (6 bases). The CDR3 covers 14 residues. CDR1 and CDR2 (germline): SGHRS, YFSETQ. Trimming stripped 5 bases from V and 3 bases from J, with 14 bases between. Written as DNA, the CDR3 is TGCGCCAGCAGTTTTAAGGGGGGGGACACTGAAGCTTTCTTT. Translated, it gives CASSFKGGDTEAFF.

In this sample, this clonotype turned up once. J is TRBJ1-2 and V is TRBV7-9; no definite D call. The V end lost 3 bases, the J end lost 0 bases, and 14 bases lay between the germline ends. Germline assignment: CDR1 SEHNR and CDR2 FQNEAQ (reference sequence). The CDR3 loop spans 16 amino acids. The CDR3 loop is CASSFTGSGANYGYTF. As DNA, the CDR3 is TGTGCCAGCAGCTTTACCGGCTCAGGAGCTAACTATGGCTACACCTTC.

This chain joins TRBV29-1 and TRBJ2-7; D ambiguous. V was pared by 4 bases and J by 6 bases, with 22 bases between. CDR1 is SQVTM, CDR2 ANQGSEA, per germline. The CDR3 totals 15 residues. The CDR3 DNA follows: TGCAGCGTTGGGCCAAGACTTTCCTCGCGAGCCGAGCAGTACTTC. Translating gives CSVGPRLSSRAEQYF.

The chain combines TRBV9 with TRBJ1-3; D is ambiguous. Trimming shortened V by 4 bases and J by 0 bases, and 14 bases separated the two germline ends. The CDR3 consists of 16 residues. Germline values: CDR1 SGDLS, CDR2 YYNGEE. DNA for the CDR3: TGTGCCAGCAGCCCCCGTATGGGAGTCTCTGGAAACACCATATATTTT. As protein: CASSPRMGVSGNTIYF.